This T cell receptor (beta chain) came from a study of cytomegalovirus exposure and HLA in healthy donors. This CDR3 spans 13 amino acids. CDR1 MNHNS and CDR2 SASEGT come from the germline V gene. The ends lost 10 bases at V and 7 bases at J; junction bases unmatched: 8. The PCR had 60 Vbeta and 13 Jbeta primers. Some clones are missing from TCRdb's copy, which holds only in-frame ones; the method was immunoSEQ multiplex PCR. The sample records approximately 130,000 clones, around three quarters being singletons. Sequenced: PBMCs. The rearrangement joins TRBV6-1 to TRBJ1-5; 9 positions agree with TRBD1. The TCR originated in a man in his late teens or twenties in good health and CMV-seropositive. For the CDR3, the DNA is TGTGCCACCACCGGGACAGGGAACCAGCCCCAGCATTTT. Its translation is CATTGTGNQPQHF.